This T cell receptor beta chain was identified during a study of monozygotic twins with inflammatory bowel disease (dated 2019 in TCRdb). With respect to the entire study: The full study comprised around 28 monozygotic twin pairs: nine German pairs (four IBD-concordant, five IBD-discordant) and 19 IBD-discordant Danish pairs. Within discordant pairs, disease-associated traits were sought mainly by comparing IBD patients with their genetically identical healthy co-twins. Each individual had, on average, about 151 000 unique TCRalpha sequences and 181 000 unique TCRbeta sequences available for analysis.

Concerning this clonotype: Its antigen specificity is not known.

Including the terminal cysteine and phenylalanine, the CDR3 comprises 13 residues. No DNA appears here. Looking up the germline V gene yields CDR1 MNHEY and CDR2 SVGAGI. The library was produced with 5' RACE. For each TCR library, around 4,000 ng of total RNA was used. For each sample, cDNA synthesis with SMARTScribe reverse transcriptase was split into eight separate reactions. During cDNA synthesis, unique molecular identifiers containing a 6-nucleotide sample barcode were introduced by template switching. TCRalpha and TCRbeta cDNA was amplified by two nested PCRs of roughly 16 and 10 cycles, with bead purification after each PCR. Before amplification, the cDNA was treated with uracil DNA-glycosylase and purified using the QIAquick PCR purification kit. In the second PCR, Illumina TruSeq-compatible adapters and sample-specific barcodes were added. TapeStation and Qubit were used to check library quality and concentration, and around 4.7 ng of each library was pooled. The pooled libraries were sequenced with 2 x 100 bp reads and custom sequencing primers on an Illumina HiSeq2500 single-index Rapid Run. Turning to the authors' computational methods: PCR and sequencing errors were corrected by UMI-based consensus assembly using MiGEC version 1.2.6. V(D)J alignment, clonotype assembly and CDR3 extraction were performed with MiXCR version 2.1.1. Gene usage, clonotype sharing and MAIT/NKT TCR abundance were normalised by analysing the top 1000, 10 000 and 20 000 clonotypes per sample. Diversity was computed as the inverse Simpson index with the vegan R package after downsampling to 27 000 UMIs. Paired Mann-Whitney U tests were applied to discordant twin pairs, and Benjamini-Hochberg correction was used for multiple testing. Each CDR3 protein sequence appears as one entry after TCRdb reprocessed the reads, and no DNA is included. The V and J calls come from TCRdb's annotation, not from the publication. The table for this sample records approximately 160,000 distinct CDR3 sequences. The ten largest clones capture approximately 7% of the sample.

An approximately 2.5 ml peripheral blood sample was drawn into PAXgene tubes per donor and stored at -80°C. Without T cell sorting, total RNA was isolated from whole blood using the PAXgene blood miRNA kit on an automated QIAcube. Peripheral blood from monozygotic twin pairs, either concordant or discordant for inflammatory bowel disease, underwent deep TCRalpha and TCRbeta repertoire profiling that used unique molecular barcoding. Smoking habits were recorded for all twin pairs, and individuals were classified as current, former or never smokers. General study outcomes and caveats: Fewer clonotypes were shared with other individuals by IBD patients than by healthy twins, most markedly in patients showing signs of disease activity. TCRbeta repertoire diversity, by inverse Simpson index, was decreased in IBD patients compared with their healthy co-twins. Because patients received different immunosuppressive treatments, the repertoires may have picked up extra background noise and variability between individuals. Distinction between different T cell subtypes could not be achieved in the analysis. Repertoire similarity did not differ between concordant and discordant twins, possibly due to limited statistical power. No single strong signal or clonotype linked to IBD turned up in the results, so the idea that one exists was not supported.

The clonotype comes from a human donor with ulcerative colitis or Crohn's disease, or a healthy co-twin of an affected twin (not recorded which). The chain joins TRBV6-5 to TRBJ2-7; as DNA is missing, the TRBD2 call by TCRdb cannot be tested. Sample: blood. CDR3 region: CASRPGLRAEQYF.